The 14 T cell receptor beta chains in this list originate from one sample, sequenced in a study of cytomegalovirus exposure and HLA in healthy donors. PCR amplification relied on 60 Vbeta primers (plus 13 Jbeta primers). The data were produced by immunoSEQ multiplex PCR, yet TCRdb's version contains in-frame clones alone and is incomplete. The sample comprises about 96,000 clones, under 85% of which are singletons, and 12% to 15% rests with the top ten. Sequences were obtained from PBMCs. These receptors all stem from a woman aged 70-85 years in good health and CMV-seropositive.

This clone was seen a few times. The chain recombines TRBV4-3 with TRBJ1-1, with D perhaps TRBD1 (5 bases). CDR3 length: 16 amino acids. V was clipped by 3 bases and J by 8 bases, with 22 bases between them. Germline V lookup: CDR1 LGHNA, CDR2 YSLEER. The DNA of the CDR3 is TGCGCCAGCAGCCAGGGCAGCAAGGGGCTGAGGACCGAAGCTTTCTTT. It codes for CASSQGSKGLRTEAFF.

The chain joins TRBV7-3 to TRBJ2-1, with D hard to call. The CDR3 is 15 amino acids. CDR1 is SGHTA, CDR2 FQGTGA, per germline. V was cut by 2 bases and J by 0 bases, with 8 bases left in between. Written as DNA, the CDR3 is TGTGCCAGCAGCTTAGACACGAACTCCTACAATGAGCAGTTCTTC. Encoded protein: CASSLDTNSYNEQFF.

The chain employs TRBV18 and TRBJ2-1; 7 bases align to TRBD1. Germline CDR1 KGHSH, CDR2 LQKENI. J lost 4 bases, V lost 2 bases, and 5 bases had no gene match. The CDR3 totals 15 residues. The CDR3: CASSPRGQGYNEQFF. DNA for the CDR3: TGTGCCAGCTCACCAAGGGGGCAAGGGTACAATGAGCAGTTCTTC.

The chain employs TRBV10-1 and TRBJ2-3; 7 positions match TRBD1. The germline gives CDR1 WNHNN, CDR2 SYGVQD (reference sequence). Unmatched junction bases numbered 3, after V lost 5 bases and J lost 4 bases. The CDR3 is 13 amino acids. CDR3 bases: TGCGCCAGCAGTCCAGGGGGTGCAGATACGCAGTATTTT. It is translated as CASSPGGADTQYF.

A few counts support this clone. V gene TRBV5-6 combines with J gene TRBJ1-4, with 11 nucleotides matching TRBD1. Germline CDR1 and CDR2: SGHDT and YYEEEE. V shed 4 bases and J 10 bases; nucleotides not matched to a gene: 6. The CDR3 totals 14 residues. DNA of the CDR3: TGTGCCAGCAGCCTGGACAGGGGGCAAAGAAAACTGTTTTTT. It codes for CASSLDRGQRKLFF.

The V gene is TRBV25-1, the J gene TRBJ2-5; unclear D gene. Between the trimmed V and J ends, which lost 6 bases and 5 bases, there was a span of 7 bases. The length of the CDR3 is 11 residues. Germline CDR1 is MGHDK and CDR2 is SYGVNS. CDR3 amino acids: CASSSYETQYF. The CDR3 region has the DNA TGTGCCAGCAGCTCGTATGAGACCCAGTACTTC.

The gene calls are TRBV28 and TRBJ2-7; TRBD1 matches 9 bases. With V trimmed by 4 bases and J by 5 bases, 6 bases remained unmatched. This CDR3 is built from 14 residues. Germline assignment: CDR1 MDHEN and CDR2 SYDVKM. CDR3 in DNA: TGTGCCAGCAGTTCCGGACAGGGGATCAACGAGCAGTACTTC. Protein: CASSSGQGINEQYF.

This chain uses TRBV7-9 with TRBJ2-3; TRBD2 matches at 7 bases. Germline CDR1 reads SEHNR; CDR2 reads FQNEAQ (reference sequence). V dropped 5 bases and J dropped 8; count of bases not matched to a gene: 10. The CDR3 has 14 residues. CDR3 coding DNA: TGTGCCAGCAGCCCCCGCGGGGGTTCCCCTACGCAGTATTTT. Translating it yields CASSPRGGSPTQYF.

In DNA form, the CDR3 reads TGTGCCAGCAGTTACTCCACGACTAGCTCCTACGAGCAGTACTTC. Translated: CASSYSTTSSYEQYF. The rearrangement joins TRBV6-5 to TRBJ2-7; D perhaps matches TRBD2 (6 bases). The V gene's germline CDR1 is MNHEY and CDR2 SVGAGI. V gave up 0 bases and J gave up 0 bases, with 9 bases separating them. This CDR3 spans 15 amino acids.

The chain's CDR3 is CASSLGQGHGYTF. The CDR3 bases are TGTGCCAGCAGTTTAGGTCAGGGTCATGGCTACACCTTC. This rearrangement joins TRBV2 to TRBJ1-2; a weak D match, TRBD1 (5 bases). Trimming left V 5 bases short and J 6 bases short, with 13 bases between. Germline assignment: CDR1 SNHLY and CDR2 FYNNEI. CDR3 size: 13 residues.

CDR3 loop: CASLPGRGQTEQFF. DNA of the CDR3: TGTGCCAGCCTCCCCGGCAGGGGGCAAACCGAGCAGTTCTTC. The chain combines TRBV2 with TRBJ2-1; 8 nucleotides match TRBD1. Trimming cost V 8 bases and J 10 bases; bases outside gene matches: 13. The CDR3 sequence is 14 residues long. CDR1 and CDR2 (germline): SNHLY, FYNNEI. The variable domain in full, with the rest retrieved from reference TRBV2 and TRBJ2-1, is EPEVTQTPSHQVTQMGQEVILRCVPISNHLYFYWYRQILGQKVEFLVSFYNNEISEKSEIFDDQFSVERPDGSNFTLKIRSTKLEDSAMYFCASLPGRGQTEQFFGPGTRLTVL.

V and J are TRBV28 and TRBJ2-5; perhaps TRBD1 as D (5 bases). The CDR3 runs to 14 residues. Deletions cut 2 bases from V and 1 base from J, with 8 bases between. Germline values: CDR1 MDHEN, CDR2 SYDVKM. As DNA, the CDR3 is TGTGCCAGCAGTTTACAGGGATCCCAAGAGACCCAGTACTTC. Its translation is CASSLQGSQETQYF.

The chain carries TRBV9 and TRBJ2-1; D is perhaps TRBD1 (6 bases). Germline V CDR1 and CDR2: SGDLS, YYNGEE. Trimming left V 3 bases short and J 3 bases short, with 13 bases between. This CDR3 spans 15 amino acids. DNA for the CDR3: TGTGCCAGCAGCGCCCCCAGAGGGGGCTACAATGAGCAGTTCTTC. It specifies CASSAPRGGYNEQFF.

J is TRBJ2-5 and V is TRBV6-6; 8 bases align to TRBD1. The J call may be mistaken, given a closer DNA end match to TRBJ2-7. The CDR3 has 13 amino acids. CDR1 is MNHNY and CDR2 is SVGAGI in the germline V gene (reference sequence). Here the CDR3 reads CASSQDRVYEQYF. DNA of the CDR3: TGTGCCAGCAGCCAGGACAGGGTCTACGAGCAGTACTTC.